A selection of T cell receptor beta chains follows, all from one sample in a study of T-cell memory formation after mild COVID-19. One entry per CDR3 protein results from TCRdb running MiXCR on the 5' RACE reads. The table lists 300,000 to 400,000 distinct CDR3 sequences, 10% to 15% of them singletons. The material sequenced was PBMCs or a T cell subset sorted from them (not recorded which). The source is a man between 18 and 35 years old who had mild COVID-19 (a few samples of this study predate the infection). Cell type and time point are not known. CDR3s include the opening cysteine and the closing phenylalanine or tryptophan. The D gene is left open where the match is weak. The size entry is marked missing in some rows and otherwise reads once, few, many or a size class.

CDR3aa: CASSLAWRDTQYF
CDR3nt: TGTGCCAGCAGCTTAGCGTGGAGGGATACGCAGTATTTT
abundance: few
v_gene: TRBV7-2
j_gene: TRBJ2-3
d_gene: NA

CDR3aa: CSARDSRGRGDTQYF
CDR3nt: TGCAGTGCTAGAGATAGTCGGGGGCGGGGAGATACGCAGTATTTT
abundance: NA
v_gene: TRBV20-1
j_gene: TRBJ2-3
d_gene: NA

CDR3aa: CASSLQNSWSGVEAFF
CDR3nt: TGTGCCAGCAGCTTACAAAATAGTTGGTCTGGGGTTGAAGCTTTCTTT
abundance: NA
v_gene: TRBV7-2
j_gene: TRBJ1-1
d_gene: NA

CDR3aa: CASSLGRQGSGELFF
CDR3nt: TGTGCCAGCAGTTTAGGGCGGCAGGGGAGCGGGGAGCTGTTTTTT
abundance: many
v_gene: TRBV12-3/TRBV12-4
j_gene: TRBJ2-2
d_gene: NA

CDR3aa: CASSQSGGVDTQYF
CDR3nt: TGTGCCAGCAGCCAATCGGGGGGCGTAGATACGCAGTATTTT
abundance: few
v_gene: TRBV3-1
j_gene: TRBJ2-3
d_gene: NA

CDR3aa: CASSPGSVEQFF
CDR3nt: TGTGCCAGCAGCCCTGGGAGCGTAGAGCAGTTCTTC
abundance: few
v_gene: TRBV9
j_gene: TRBJ2-1
d_gene: NA

CDR3aa: CASSWTSGVAGELFF
CDR3nt: TGTGCCAGCAGTTGGACTAGCGGGGTAGCCGGGGAGCTGTTTTTT
abundance: NA
v_gene: TRBV12-3/TRBV12-4
j_gene: TRBJ2-2
d_gene: TRBD2

CDR3aa: CASSQRARDTQYF
CDR3nt: TGTGCCAGCAGTCAAAGGGCTAGAGATACGCAGTATTTT
abundance: few
v_gene: TRBV7-3
j_gene: TRBJ2-3
d_gene: NA

CDR3aa: CASSDRQVYNEQFF
CDR3nt: TGTGCCAGCAGTGACCGTCAGGTCTACAATGAGCAGTTCTTC
abundance: few
v_gene: TRBV2
j_gene: TRBJ2-1
d_gene: NA

CDR3aa: CASSHGAEAGANVLTF
CDR3nt: TGCGCCAGCAGCCACGGGGCGGAGGCTGGGGCCAACGTCCTGACTTTC
abundance: NA
v_gene: TRBV5-1
j_gene: TRBJ2-6
d_gene: NA

CDR3aa: CASSRTGGGEAFF
CDR3nt: TGCGCCAGCAGCCGAACAGGGGGCGGGGAAGCTTTCTTT
abundance: NA
v_gene: TRBV4-1
j_gene: TRBJ1-1
d_gene: TRBD1

CDR3aa: CASSDSGAPGELFF
CDR3nt: TGTGCCAGCAGTGACTCGGGAGCCCCCGGGGAGCTGTTTTTT
abundance: NA
v_gene: TRBV6-4
j_gene: TRBJ2-2
d_gene: NA

CDR3aa: CASAPQGTHQPQHF
CDR3nt: TGTGCCAGCGCCCCCCAGGGAACCCATCAGCCCCAGCATTTT
abundance: few
v_gene: TRBV7-2
j_gene: TRBJ1-5
d_gene: NA

CDR3aa: CASSFRLRGGANVLTF
CDR3nt: TGTGCCAGCAGTTTTCGTCTCAGGGGAGGGGCCAACGTCCTGACTTTC
abundance: NA
v_gene: TRBV12-3/TRBV12-4
j_gene: TRBJ2-6
d_gene: NA

CDR3aa: CASSESLLAFF
CDR3nt: TGTGCCAGCAGTGAGTCCCTTCTAGCTTTCTTT
abundance: few
v_gene: TRBV2
j_gene: TRBJ1-1
d_gene: NA

CDR3aa: CAWSAVGGWETQYF
CDR3nt: TGTGCCTGGAGTGCGGTAGGGGGCTGGGAGACCCAGTACTTC
abundance: NA
v_gene: TRBV30
j_gene: TRBJ2-5
d_gene: TRBD1

CDR3aa: CASSPFGGGISYEQYF
CDR3nt: TGTGCCAGCAGCCCCTTTGGCGGGGGAATCTCCTACGAGCAGTACTTC
abundance: few
v_gene: TRBV7-6
j_gene: TRBJ2-7
d_gene: TRBD2

CDR3aa: CASSPPDGNYGYTF
CDR3nt: TGTGCCAGCAGCCCCCCAGACGGGAACTATGGCTACACCTTC
abundance: NA
v_gene: TRBV7-9
j_gene: TRBJ1-2
d_gene: NA

CDR3aa: CASSFDRVRDTEAFF
CDR3nt: TGTGCCAGCAGTTTTGACAGAGTGAGGGACACTGAAGCTTTCTTT
abundance: NA
v_gene: TRBV12-3/TRBV12-4
j_gene: TRBJ1-1
d_gene: NA

CDR3aa: CASSLRGYTEAFF
CDR3nt: TGCGCCAGCAGCTTGAGGGGTTACACTGAAGCTTTCTTT
abundance: few
v_gene: TRBV5-1
j_gene: TRBJ1-1
d_gene: NA

CDR3aa: CASSPEVAGTEAFF
CDR3nt: TGTGCCAGCTCCCCTGAAGTGGCTGGCACTGAAGCTTTCTTT
abundance: NA
v_gene: TRBV18
j_gene: TRBJ1-1
d_gene: NA

CDR3aa: CASSQDVGYEQYF
CDR3nt: TGCGCCAGCAGCCAAGATGTAGGGTACGAGCAGTACTTC
abundance: few
v_gene: TRBV4-1
j_gene: TRBJ2-7
d_gene: NA

CDR3aa: CASSSRANYGYTF
CDR3nt: TGTGCCAGCAGCTCTCGAGCTAACTATGGCTACACCTTC
abundance: few
v_gene: TRBV7-2
j_gene: TRBJ1-2
d_gene: NA

CDR3aa: CASSLTGQADTQYF
CDR3nt: TGCGCCAGCAGCTTGACGGGACAGGCAGATACGCAGTATTTT
abundance: NA
v_gene: TRBV5-1
j_gene: TRBJ2-3
d_gene: TRBD1

CDR3aa: CASSYSMAGLQETQYF
CDR3nt: TGTGCCAGCAGTTACTCGATGGCCGGGCTCCAAGAGACCCAGTACTTC
abundance: few
v_gene: TRBV6-6
j_gene: TRBJ2-5
d_gene: NA

CDR3aa: CAISEASGDTDTQYF
CDR3nt: TGTGCCATCAGTGAAGCTAGCGGGGACACAGATACGCAGTATTTT
abundance: few
v_gene: TRBV10-3
j_gene: TRBJ2-3
d_gene: TRBD2

CDR3aa: CARSLRTEALYGYTF
CDR3nt: TGTGCCAGAAGTCTCAGGACGGAGGCCCTATATGGCTACACCTTC
abundance: NA
v_gene: TRBV12-3/TRBV12-4
j_gene: TRBJ1-2
d_gene: NA

CDR3aa: CAWGGNEQFF
CDR3nt: TGTGCCTGGGGGGGCAATGAGCAGTTCTTC
abundance: NA
v_gene: TRBV30
j_gene: TRBJ2-1
d_gene: NA

CDR3aa: CATSDAPGQGDQETQYF
CDR3nt: TGTGCCACCAGTGATGCACCGGGACAGGGGGATCAAGAGACCCAGTACTTC
abundance: few
v_gene: TRBV24-1
j_gene: TRBJ2-5
d_gene: TRBD1

CDR3aa: CASSQARGSSYEQYF
CDR3nt: TGCGCCAGCAGCCAAGCGCGGGGAAGCTCCTACGAGCAGTACTTC
abundance: many
v_gene: TRBV4-3
j_gene: TRBJ2-7
d_gene: NA

CDR3aa: CASSLRPGGPFGEQYF
CDR3nt: TGTGCCAGCAGCTTGAGACCGGGGGGGCCGTTTGGCGAGCAGTACTTC
abundance: few
v_gene: TRBV4-2
j_gene: TRBJ2-7
d_gene: TRBD2

CDR3aa: CASSQVGTKGDNEQFF
CDR3nt: TGCGCCAGCAGTCAAGTCGGGACAAAGGGGGACAATGAGCAGTTCTTC
abundance: many
v_gene: TRBV23-1
j_gene: TRBJ2-1
d_gene: NA

CDR3aa: CSVEDPASGELFF
CDR3nt: TGCAGCGTTGAAGATCCGGCGAGCGGGGAGCTGTTTTTT
abundance: many
v_gene: TRBV29-1
j_gene: TRBJ2-2
d_gene: NA

CDR3aa: CASSLVTIAKNIQYF
CDR3nt: TGTGCCAGCAGCTTAGTAACCATAGCCAAAAACATTCAGTACTTC
abundance: few
v_gene: TRBV7-2
j_gene: TRBJ2-4
d_gene: NA

CDR3aa: CASSQDYGGAETQYF
CDR3nt: TGTGCCAGCAGCCAAGATTACGGGGGGGCAGAGACCCAGTACTTC
abundance: many
v_gene: TRBV4-2
j_gene: TRBJ2-5
d_gene: TRBD2

CDR3aa: CASSKGGESYNEQFF
CDR3nt: TGTGCCAGCAGCAAAGGGGGAGAATCCTACAATGAGCAGTTCTTC
abundance: NA
v_gene: TRBV7-3
j_gene: TRBJ2-1
d_gene: NA

CDR3aa: CASSPTSGSNIQYF
CDR3nt: TGTGCCAGCAGCCCGACTAGCGGGTCCAACATTCAGTACTTC
abundance: many
v_gene: TRBV12-3/TRBV12-4
j_gene: TRBJ2-4
d_gene: TRBD2

CDR3aa: CASSAGGSQPQHF
CDR3nt: TGTGCCAGCAGCGCAGGGGGATCTCAGCCCCAGCATTTT
abundance: NA
v_gene: TRBV7-9
j_gene: TRBJ1-5
d_gene: TRBD1

CDR3aa: CASSEPPAGSSYEQYF
CDR3nt: TGTGCCAGCAGTGAACCCCCTGCAGGGAGCTCCTACGAGCAGTACTTC
abundance: NA
v_gene: TRBV6-1
j_gene: TRBJ2-7
d_gene: NA

CDR3aa: CASSLPLATGNEQFF
CDR3nt: TGTGCCAGCAGCTTACCCCTGGCTACGGGCAATGAGCAGTTCTTC
abundance: NA
v_gene: TRBV7-9
j_gene: TRBJ2-1
d_gene: NA

CDR3aa: CASSSHPPRDTNTEAFF
CDR3nt: TGTGCCAGCAGCTCACACCCCCCACGGGACACTAACACTGAAGCTTTCTTT
abundance: NA
v_gene: TRBV7-3
j_gene: TRBJ1-1
d_gene: NA

CDR3aa: CASSQEVNIRGSHNEQFF
CDR3nt: TGTGCCAGCAGCCAAGAAGTCAACATTCGCGGGTCGCACAATGAGCAGTTCTTC
abundance: NA
v_gene: TRBV4-2
j_gene: TRBJ2-1
d_gene: NA

CDR3aa: CASSRSWWVGDQETQYF
CDR3nt: TGTGCCAGCAGCCGGAGTTGGTGGGTCGGGGACCAGGAGACCCAGTACTTC
abundance: few
v_gene: TRBV7-9
j_gene: TRBJ2-5
d_gene: NA

CDR3aa: CASSPWAGDEQYF
CDR3nt: TGTGCCAGCAGTCCTTGGGCGGGGGACGAGCAGTACTTC
abundance: NA
v_gene: TRBV12-3/TRBV12-4
j_gene: TRBJ2-7
d_gene: TRBD2

CDR3aa: CASSLLGTPATNEKLFF
CDR3nt: TGCGCCAGCAGCTTGTTGGGGACACCCGCAACTAATGAAAAACTGTTTTTT
abundance: NA
v_gene: TRBV5-1
j_gene: TRBJ1-4
d_gene: NA

CDR3aa: CATSAEGGYSPLHF
CDR3nt: TGCGCCACGTCCGCAGAGGGGGGCTACTCACCCCTCCACTTT
abundance: many
v_gene: TRBV4-1
j_gene: TRBJ1-6
d_gene: NA

CDR3aa: CASSPPGTNTEAFF
CDR3nt: TGTGCCAGCAGCCCCCCCGGGACGAACACTGAAGCTTTCTTT
abundance: NA
v_gene: TRBV9
j_gene: TRBJ1-1
d_gene: NA

CDR3aa: CASSLYTGGMDEKLFF
CDR3nt: TGTGCCAGCAGCTTATACACAGGTGGGATGGATGAAAAACTGTTTTTT
abundance: NA
v_gene: TRBV7-2
j_gene: TRBJ1-4
d_gene: NA

CDR3aa: CATRGTGTRDGYTF
CDR3nt: TGTGCCACCAGAGGAACCGGGACACGGGATGGCTACACCTTC
abundance: NA
v_gene: TRBV15
j_gene: TRBJ1-2
d_gene: NA

CDR3aa: CASSQGRQGGLREQFF
CDR3nt: TGCGCCAGCAGCCAAGGCCGACAGGGGGGTCTGCGTGAGCAGTTCTTC
abundance: few
v_gene: TRBV4-1
j_gene: TRBJ2-1
d_gene: TRBD1

CDR3aa: CASSPGTSGSEQFF
CDR3nt: TGTGCCAGCAGCCCTGGGACTAGCGGGAGTGAGCAGTTCTTC
abundance: few
v_gene: TRBV7-2
j_gene: TRBJ2-1
d_gene: TRBD2

CDR3aa: CATSDPQGPSYNEQFF
CDR3nt: TGTGCCACCAGTGACCCACAGGGGCCTTCCTACAATGAGCAGTTCTTC
abundance: few
v_gene: TRBV24-1
j_gene: TRBJ2-1
d_gene: TRBD1

CDR3aa: CASSRVRTGNSPLHF
CDR3nt: TGTGCCAGCAGTAGGGTCCGGACAGGGAATTCACCCCTCCACTTT
abundance: NA
v_gene: TRBV12-3/TRBV12-4
j_gene: TRBJ1-6
d_gene: TRBD1

CDR3aa: CASGLGELFF
CDR3nt: TGTGCCAGCGGGTTGGGGGAGCTGTTTTTT
abundance: few
v_gene: TRBV27
j_gene: TRBJ2-2
d_gene: NA